This is a list of T cell receptor beta chains from one sample in a study of post-analysis software for immune sequencing data. TCRdb recomputed calls from the PCR reads with MiXCR, one row per CDR3 protein. This table has around 500,000 distinct CDR3 sequences, 30% to 40% appearing once. Material for sequencing was blood. Source of these receptors: a girl under 18 with multiple sclerosis. The CDR3 runs from the conserved cysteine through the conserved F or W. A D gene is named only where the DNA matches it firmly. The size entry is marked missing in some rows and otherwise reads once, few, many or a size class.

TRBV11-2	TRBD1	TRBJ2-5	NA	TGTGCCAGCAGCCCCCAGGACAGGTCTGAGACCCAGTACTTC	CASSPQDRSETQYF
TRBV20-1	NA	TRBJ2-7	NA	TGCAGTGCTAGTAGGCCGGGACGGGCCTCCTACGAGCAGTACTTC	CSASRPGRASYEQYF
TRBV5-5	NA	TRBJ2-1	NA	TGTGCCAGCAGCTGGGGGGCAATAGGGGGACCGCACTACAATGAGCAGTTCTTC	CASSWGAIGGPHYNEQFF
TRBV12-3/TRBV12-4	NA	TRBJ1-2	NA	TGTGCCAGCAGTTTAAGGGGGTCTGGGTTCGCAATTTATGGCTACACCTTC	CASSLRGSGFAIYGYTF
TRBV5-1	NA	TRBJ2-5	NA	TGCGCCAGCAGCTTGGACGGGGTTAACCAAGAGACCCAGTACTTC	CASSLDGVNQETQYF
TRBV6-6	NA	TRBJ1-1	once	TGTGCCAGCACCGACAACAGGGCGAACACTGAAGCTTTCTTT	CASTDNRANTEAFF
TRBV5-6	NA	TRBJ1-1	NA	TGTGCCAGCAGCTTAAACAGGCTTCCGAACACTGAAGCTTTCTTT	CASSLNRLPNTEAFF
TRBV20-1	TRBD2	TRBJ2-7	NA	TGCAGTGCTAGTTATACTAGCGGGGGGGCCCACGAGCAGTACTTC	CSASYTSGGAHEQYF
TRBV9	TRBD2	TRBJ2-3	few	TGTGCCAGCCAGTTTCTGGGGGGGGAAGATACGCAGTATTTT	CASQFLGGEDTQYF
TRBV20-1	NA	TRBJ2-7	NA	TGCAGTGCTAGGCGGACAGCCCGAGGGTACGAGCAGTACTTC	CSARRTARGYEQYF
TRBV7-9	NA	TRBJ2-7	NA	TGTGCCAGGACAGGAAGCTCCTACGAGCAGTACTTC	CARTGSSYEQYF
TRBV5-1	TRBD1	TRBJ2-6	few	TGCGCCAGCAGCTTGACGACAGGGGCCTCTGGGGCCAACGTCCTGACTTTC	CASSLTTGASGANVLTF
TRBV7-6	TRBD1	TRBJ1-1	few	TGTGCCAGCAGCTTAAGCGGGACAGTGAACACTGAAGCTTTCTTT	CASSLSGTVNTEAFF
TRBV5-1	NA	TRBJ2-5	NA	TGCGCCAGCAGCTTAGGGCAGGCGGGCGTTTACACCCAGTACTTC	CASSLGQAGVYTQYF
TRBV7-6	TRBD1	TRBJ2-3	few	TGTGCCAGCAGCCTCGGGACAGTGGCTCCTCACACAGATACGCAGTATTTT	CASSLGTVAPHTDTQYF
TRBV7-2	NA	TRBJ2-1	NA	TGTGCCAGCAGCTTAGAAGGGATGGGCTCCTACAATGAGCAGTTCTTC	CASSLEGMGSYNEQFF